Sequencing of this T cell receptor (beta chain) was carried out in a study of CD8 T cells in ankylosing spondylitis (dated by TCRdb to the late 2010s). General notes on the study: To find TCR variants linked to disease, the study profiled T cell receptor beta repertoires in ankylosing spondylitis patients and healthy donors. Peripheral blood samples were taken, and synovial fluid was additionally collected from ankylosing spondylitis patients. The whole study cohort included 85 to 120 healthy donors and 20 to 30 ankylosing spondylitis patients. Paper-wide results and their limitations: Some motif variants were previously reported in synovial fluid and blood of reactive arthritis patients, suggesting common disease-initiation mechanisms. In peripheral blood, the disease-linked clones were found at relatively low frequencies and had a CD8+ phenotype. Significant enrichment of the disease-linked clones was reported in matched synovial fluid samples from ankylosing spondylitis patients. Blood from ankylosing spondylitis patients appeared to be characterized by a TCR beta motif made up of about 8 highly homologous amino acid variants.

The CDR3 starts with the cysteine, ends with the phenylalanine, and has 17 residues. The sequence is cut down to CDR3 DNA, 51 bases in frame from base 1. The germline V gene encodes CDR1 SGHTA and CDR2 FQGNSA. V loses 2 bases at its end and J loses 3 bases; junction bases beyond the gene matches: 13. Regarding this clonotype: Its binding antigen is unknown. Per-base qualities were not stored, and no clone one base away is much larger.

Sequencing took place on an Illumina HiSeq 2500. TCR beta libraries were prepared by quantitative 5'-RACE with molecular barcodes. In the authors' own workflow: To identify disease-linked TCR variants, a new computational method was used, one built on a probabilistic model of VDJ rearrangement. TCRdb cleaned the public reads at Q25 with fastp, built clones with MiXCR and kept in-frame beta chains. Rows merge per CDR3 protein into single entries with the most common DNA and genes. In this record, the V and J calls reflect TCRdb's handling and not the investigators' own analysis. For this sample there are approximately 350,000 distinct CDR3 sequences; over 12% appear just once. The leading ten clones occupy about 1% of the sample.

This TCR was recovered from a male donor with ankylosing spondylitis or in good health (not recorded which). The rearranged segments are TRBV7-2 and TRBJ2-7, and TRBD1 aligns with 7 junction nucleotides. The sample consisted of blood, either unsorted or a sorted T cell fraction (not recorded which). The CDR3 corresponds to CASSLTFTGQILYEQYF. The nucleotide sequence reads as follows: TGTGCCAGCAGCTTAACCTTCACGGGACAGATTCTCTACGAGCAGTACTTC. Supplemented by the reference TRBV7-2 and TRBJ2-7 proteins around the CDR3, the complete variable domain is GAGVSQSPSNKVTEKGKDVELRCDPISGHTALYWYRQSLGQGLEFLIYFQGNSAPDKSGLPSDRFSAERTGGSVSTLTIQRTQQEDSAVYLCASSLTFTGQILYEQYFGPGTRLTVT.